This TCR beta chain was documented in a study of blood T cells in healthy people across ages. Combining a sample-barcoded 5' primer with a J-beta primer mix, a second PCR ran for about 7 to 12 cycles. Tags on each cDNA molecule came from a template-switch adaptor with 12 random nucleotides. From the 5' RACE reads, TCRdb called clonotypes with MiXCR, one entry per CDR3 protein. This sample carries around 1,900,000 distinct CDR3 sequences, about 39% of them seen once, and the ten largest clones take under 30%. J lost 15 bases, V lost 6 bases, and 7 bases had no gene match. The germline V gene encodes CDR1 MDHEN and CDR2 SYDVKM. CDR3 length equals 12 residues.

The specimen sequenced was blood. The sequence came from a human donor in good health. The chain links TRBV28 to TRBJ2-1; 11 bases are shared with TRBD2. CDR3 amino acids: CASSIAGGVAFF. The CDR3 bases are TGTGCCAGCAGCATAGCGGGGGGGGTCGCGTTCTTC.